One and the same sample provided the 9 T cell receptor beta chains below, sequenced in a study of blood T cell repertoires in COVID-19. Profiled with immunoSEQ multiplex PCR; TCRdb holds only in-frame clones, not every one. The sample yields roughly 140,000 clones, about four fifths seen once. Sequenced material: peripheral blood. These receptor sequences come from a human donor in a cohort sampled during active COVID-19.

This chain joins TRBV27 and TRBJ2-2, with D unclear. The CDR3 sequence is 12 residues long. Per germline, CDR1 MNHEY and CDR2 SMNVEV (reference sequence). The ends were cut back, 6 bases at V and 2 bases at J, with 4 bases in the middle. CDR3 sequence reads: CASSQNTGELFF. The CDR3 DNA is TGTGCCAGCAGCCAAAACACCGGGGAGCTGTTTTTT.

This rearrangement joins TRBV5-4 to TRBJ2-2; 7 bases match TRBD1. V lost 3 bases and J lost 3; bases outside the gene matches: 8. The CDR3 covers 16 residues. Germline V lookup: CDR1 SGHNT, CDR2 YYREEE (reference sequence). CDR3: CASSSRRQGDTGELFF. The CDR3 nucleotides are TGTGCCAGCAGCTCCAGACGACAGGGAGACACCGGGGAGCTGTTTTTT.

The chain carries TRBV10-3 and TRBJ1-1; possibly TRBD1 for D (5 bases). Germline CDR1 ENHRY, CDR2 SYGVKD. Trimming took 4 bases from V and 5 from J, leaving 11 bases between them. This CDR3 is 13 amino acids long. Here the CDR3 reads CAISGPGGTEAFF. CDR3 nucleotide sequence: TGTGCCATCAGTGGACCGGGGGGGACTGAAGCTTTCTTT.

V and J are TRBV19 and TRBJ2-3, with 9 bases lining up with TRBD1. The CDR3 has 16 amino acids. Trimming at V came to 6 bases and at J to 4 bases, leaving 11 bases not matched to a gene. Germline-derived CDR1 and CDR2 are LNHDA and SQIVND (reference sequence). The CDR3 DNA reads as TGTGCCAGTAGACAGCCGGGACAGGGATACGCAGATACGCAGTATTTT. It codes for CASRQPGQGYADTQYF.

The gene calls are TRBV5-1 and TRBJ2-3; possibly TRBD1 for D (5 bases). This CDR3 is built from 14 residues. Trimming left V 2 bases short and J 2 bases short, with 9 bases between. CDR1 SGHRS and CDR2 YFSETQ come from the germline V gene. CDR3 protein: CASSLGHTTDTQYF. The CDR3 DNA reads as TGCGCCAGCAGCTTAGGACATACCACAGATACGCAGTATTTT.

V is TRBV11-2 and J is TRBJ1-3; D is undetermined. CDR3 size: 17 residues. Trimming removed 4 bases at V and 0 bases at J, with 16 bases between. Germline assignment: CDR1 SGHAT and CDR2 FQNNGV. This chain's CDR3 is CASSSGLAHPSGNTIYF. CDR3 DNA: TGTGCCAGCAGCTCAGGCCTCGCGCACCCCTCTGGAAACACCATATATTTT.

This chain connects TRBV11-2 to TRBJ2-7, with 9 bases identical to TRBD2. From germline, CDR1 is SGHAT and CDR2 FQNNGV. CDR3 length: 15 amino acids. Germline trimming cut 6 bases from V and 0 bases from J; bases unmatched to any gene: 6. The CDR3 reads CASSPSGAYSYEQYF. The CDR3 bases are TGTGCCAGCAGTCCTAGCGGGGCCTACTCCTACGAGCAGTACTTC.

CDR3 bases: TGTGCCAGCAGTTTCGTGGAGGGACAGGGGAGCGAGCAGTACTTC. Translating it yields CASSFVEGQGSEQYF. The chain uses TRBV6-1 and TRBJ2-7; 10 bases fit TRBD1. The CDR3 length is 15 residues. Trimming at V came to 5 bases and at J to 6 bases, leaving 10 bases not matched to a gene. CDR1 MNHNS and CDR2 SASEGT come from the germline V gene.

This clone was seen only a few times. This rearrangement joins TRBV14 to TRBJ2-3; D might be TRBD2 (6 bases). Per the germline V gene, CDR1 is SGHDN and CDR2 is FVKESK. V lost 1 base, J lost 3 bases, and 14 bases lay in between. The CDR3 covers 16 residues. In DNA, the CDR3 is TGTGCCAGCAGCCAAGGTCCTAGCGATTTAACAGATACGCAGTATTTT. This gives the protein CASSQGPSDLTDTQYF.